This T cell receptor beta chain was obtained from a study of response to subunit inactivated influenza vaccine. TCRdb called the RT-PCR reads again in MiXCR, with one record for every CDR3 protein. Of more than 200,000 distinct CDR3 sequences in the sample, 10% to 15% were seen once. The sample holds many counts of this clonotype. Its specificity is not known. The J segment lost 8 bases and the V segment lost 5 bases, leaving 13 bases of the junction unmatched. CDR1 is PRHDT and CDR2 is FYEKMQ in the germline V gene (reference sequence). The CDR3 has 16 residues. Findings and caveats of the study: There was a suggestion from the authors that each seasonal influenza vaccination recruits few new T cells.

This rearrangement joins TRBV13 to TRBJ2-1; TRBD2 agrees at 9 bases. This clonotype was sampled from a man in his forties or fifties who received an inactivated influenza vaccine. The specimen comprised non-naive T cells sorted from PBMCs, sampled 14 to 15 days before vaccination. For the CDR3, the DNA is TGTGCCAGCAGCCAAGGGAGTCTAGCGGGACCCTATGAGCAGTTCTTC. Its protein is CASSQGSLAGPYEQFF.